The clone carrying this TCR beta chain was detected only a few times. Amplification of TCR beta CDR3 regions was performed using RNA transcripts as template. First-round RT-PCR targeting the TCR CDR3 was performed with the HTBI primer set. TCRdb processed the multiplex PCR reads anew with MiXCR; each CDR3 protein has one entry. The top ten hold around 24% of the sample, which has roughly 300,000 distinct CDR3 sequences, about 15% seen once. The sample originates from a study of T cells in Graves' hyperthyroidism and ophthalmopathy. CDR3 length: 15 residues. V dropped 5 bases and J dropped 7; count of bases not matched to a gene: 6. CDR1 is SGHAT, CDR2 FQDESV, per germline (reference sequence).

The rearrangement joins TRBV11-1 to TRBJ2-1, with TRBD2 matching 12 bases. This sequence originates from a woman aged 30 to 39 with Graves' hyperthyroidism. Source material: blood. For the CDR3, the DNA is TGTGCCAGCAGCGGGTGGACTAGCGGGATAAATGAGCAGTTCTTC. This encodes CASSGWTSGINEQFF. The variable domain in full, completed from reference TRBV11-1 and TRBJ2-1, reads EAEVAQSPRYKITEKSQAVAFWCDPISGHATLYWYRQILGQGPELLVQFQDESVVDDSQLPKDRFSAERLKGVDSTLKIQPAELGDSAMYLCASSGWTSGINEQFFGPGTRLTVL.